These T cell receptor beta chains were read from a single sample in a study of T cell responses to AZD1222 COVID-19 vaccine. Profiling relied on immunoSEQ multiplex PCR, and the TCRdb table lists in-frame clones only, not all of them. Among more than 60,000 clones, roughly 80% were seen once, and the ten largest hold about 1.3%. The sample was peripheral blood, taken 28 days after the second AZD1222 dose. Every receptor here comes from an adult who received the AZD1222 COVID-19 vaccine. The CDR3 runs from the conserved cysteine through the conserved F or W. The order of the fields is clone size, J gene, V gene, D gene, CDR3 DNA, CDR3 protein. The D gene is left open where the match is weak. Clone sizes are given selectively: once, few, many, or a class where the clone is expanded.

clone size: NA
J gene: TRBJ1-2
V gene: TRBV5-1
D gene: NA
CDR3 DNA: TGCGCCAGCAGCCTAGGGGCTAACTATGGCTACACCTTC
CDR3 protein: CASSLGANYGYTF

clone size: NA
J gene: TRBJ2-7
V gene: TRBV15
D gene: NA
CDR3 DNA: TGTGCCACCAGCAGAGATAACGGATACGAGCAGTACTTC
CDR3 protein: CATSRDNGYEQYF

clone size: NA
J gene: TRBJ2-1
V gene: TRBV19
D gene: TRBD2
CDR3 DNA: TGTGCCAGTAGTGGCGGACTAGCGGGAAGGGTCTATGAGCAGTTCTTC
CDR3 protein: CASSGGLAGRVYEQFF

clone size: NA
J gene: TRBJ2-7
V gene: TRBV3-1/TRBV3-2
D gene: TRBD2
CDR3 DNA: TGTGCCAGCAGCCAAAATCTTGGCGGGAGTAACGAGCAGTACTTC
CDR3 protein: CASSQNLGGSNEQYF

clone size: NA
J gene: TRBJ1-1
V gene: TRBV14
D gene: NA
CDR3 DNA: TGTGCCAGCAGCCTACAGGGTTTAAAAACTGAAGCTTTCTTT
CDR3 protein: CASSLQGLKTEAFF

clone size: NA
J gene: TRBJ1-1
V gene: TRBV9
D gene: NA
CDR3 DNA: TGTGCCAGCAGCGGAGGGGGGCGGACTGAAGCTTTCTTT
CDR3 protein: CASSGGGRTEAFF

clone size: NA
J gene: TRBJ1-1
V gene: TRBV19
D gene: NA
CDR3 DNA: TGTGCCAGTAGGGGCAGAGCGAACACTGAAGCTTTCTTT
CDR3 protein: CASRGRANTEAFF

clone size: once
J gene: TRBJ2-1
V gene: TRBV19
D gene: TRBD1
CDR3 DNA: TGTGCCAGTAGTTTACAGGGGGCGTTTTACAATGAGCAGTTCTTC
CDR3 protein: CASSLQGAFYNEQFF

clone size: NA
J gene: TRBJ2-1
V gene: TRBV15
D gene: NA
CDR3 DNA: TGTGCCACCAGCAGACGCCGGGACCTAGATGAGCAGTTCTTC
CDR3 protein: CATSRRRDLDEQFF

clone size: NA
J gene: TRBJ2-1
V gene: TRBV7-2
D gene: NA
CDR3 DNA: TGTGCCAGCAGCTTGAGGAACTCCTACAATGAGCAGTTCTTC
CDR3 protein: CASSLRNSYNEQFF

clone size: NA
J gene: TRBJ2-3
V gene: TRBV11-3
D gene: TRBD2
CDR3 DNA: TGTGCCAGCAGCTTAGGAGTGGCGGGAGGACCCACGGATACGCAGTATTTT
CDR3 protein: CASSLGVAGGPTDTQYF